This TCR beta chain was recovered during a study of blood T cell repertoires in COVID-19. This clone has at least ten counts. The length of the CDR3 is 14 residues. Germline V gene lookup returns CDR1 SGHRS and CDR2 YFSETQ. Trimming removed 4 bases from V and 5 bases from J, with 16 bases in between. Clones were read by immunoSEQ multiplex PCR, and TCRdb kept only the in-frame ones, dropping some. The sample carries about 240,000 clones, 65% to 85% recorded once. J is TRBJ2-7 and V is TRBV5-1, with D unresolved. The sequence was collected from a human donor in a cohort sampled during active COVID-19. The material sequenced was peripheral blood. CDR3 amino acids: CASSLDQASNEQYF. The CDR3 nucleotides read TGCGCCAGCAGCCTGGACCAGGCGTCCAACGAGCAGTACTTC.